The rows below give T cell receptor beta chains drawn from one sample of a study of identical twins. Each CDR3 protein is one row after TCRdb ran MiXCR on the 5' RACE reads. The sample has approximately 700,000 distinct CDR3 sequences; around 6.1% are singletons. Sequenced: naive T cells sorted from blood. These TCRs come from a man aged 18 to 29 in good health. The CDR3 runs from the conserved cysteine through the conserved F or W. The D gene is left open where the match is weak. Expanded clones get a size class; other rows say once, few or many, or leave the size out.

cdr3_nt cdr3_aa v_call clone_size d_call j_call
TGTGCCAGCAGCTTAGTGGGATTGAACATTCAGTACTTC CASSLVGLNIQYF TRBV7-8 - - TRBJ2-4
TGCGCCAGCGGTCAGGGAGGTGGCTACACCTTC CASGQGGGYTF TRBV5-1 - - TRBJ1-2
TGTGCCAGCAGCCTGGGTTCAGTGGCATCCACAGATACGCAGTATTTT CASSLGSVASTDTQYF TRBV9 few - TRBJ2-3
TGCAGTGCTTGGACTAGCGGGCTCACCGGGGAGCTGTTTTTT CSAWTSGLTGELFF TRBV20-1 many TRBD2 TRBJ2-2
TGTGCCAGCAGTGAAGTTCAGCTAGAGGGGGAGACCCAGTACTTC CASSEVQLEGETQYF TRBV6-1 many - TRBJ2-5
TGCGCCAGCAGCTTCCTCCAGGGCCACGAGCAGTACTTC CASSFLQGHEQYF TRBV5-1 many - TRBJ2-7
TGTGCCAGCAGCTTAAACCCCGGGCCGGGGCTCTACAATGAGCAGTTCTTC CASSLNPGPGLYNEQFF TRBV11-2 few - TRBJ2-1
TGCAGCGTTTATGCGGGACAGAACACTGAAGCTTTCTTT CSVYAGQNTEAFF TRBV29-1 many - TRBJ1-1
TGTGCCACCAGTGATTTGCCAGGGAATGCCTACAATGAGCAGTTCTTC CATSDLPGNAYNEQFF TRBV24-1 many - TRBJ2-1
TGTGCCAGCAGCTCTCGGACTAGCGGGAGCGGGGAGTACGAGCAGTACTTC CASSSRTSGSGEYEQYF TRBV7-9 few TRBD2 TRBJ2-7
TGTGCCACCAGTGATCCCGACAGATATGGCTACACCTTC CATSDPDRYGYTF TRBV24-1 - - TRBJ1-2
TGTGCCAGCAGTAGGGGCTCGCAGTATTTT CASSRGSQYF TRBV25-1 many - TRBJ2-3
TGTGCCTGGAGTCCCGACAGTCCCGCCCTCCACTTT CAWSPDSPALHF TRBV30 many - TRBJ1-6
TGTGCCAGCTCGAAACTAGCGGGAATCTACGAGCAGTACTTC CASSKLAGIYEQYF TRBV7-2 few TRBD2 TRBJ2-7
TGTGCCAGCAGTTTCTATATCGGGATGGGCGGTGAGCAGTTCTTC CASSFYIGMGGEQFF TRBV27 few - TRBJ2-1
TGTGCCAGCAGCAGGGACATAAGCACAGATACGCAGTATTTT CASSRDISTDTQYF TRBV7-9 many - TRBJ2-3
TGTGCCAGCCCTCGGACAGGGGTACAAGGTAGCACAGATACGCAGTATTTT CASPRTGVQGSTDTQYF TRBV28 many TRBD1 TRBJ2-3
TGTGCCAGCAGCCAAGATGGAGGTGCGGGAGTCGAAAACATTCAGTACTTC CASSQDGGAGVENIQYF TRBV3-1 - TRBD2 TRBJ2-4
TGTGCCAGCAGTTACTCGAAACGACAGGCCCTCACCGGGGAGCTGTTTTTT CASSYSKRQALTGELFF TRBV6-5 many - TRBJ2-2
TGCGCCAGCAGCTTGGGACTCTCGGGCGATCAGCCCCAGCATTTT CASSLGLSGDQPQHF TRBV5-1 many - TRBJ1-5
TGTGCCAGCAGTTCTACAGGAACATTCGCTGAAGCTTTCTTT CASSSTGTFAEAFF TRBV12-3/TRBV12-4 - - TRBJ1-1
TGTGCCAGCAGCCTCCCTGGAAGCGGGTCCGGAGAGACCCAGTACTTC CASSLPGSGSGETQYF TRBV3-1 - - TRBJ2-5
TGCGCCAGCAGCTTCAGGGGCCCGGCTAGCGGGAAATGGCAACCCTCCTACAATGAGCAGTTCTTC CASSFRGPASGKWQPSYNEQFF TRBV5-1 few TRBD2 TRBJ2-1
TGTGCCAGCAGTTACTCGATAGTGGAGCAAGAGACCCAGTACTTC CASSYSIVEQETQYF TRBV6-5 many - TRBJ2-5
TGTGCCAGCAGCCCCAACCCGAGGGCTAGCGGCACAGATACGCAGTATTTT CASSPNPRASGTDTQYF TRBV12-3/TRBV12-4 - - TRBJ2-3
TGTGCCAGCAGCTTGGGCTCGAGGGGTGAGACCCAGTACTTC CASSLGSRGETQYF TRBV7-6 many - TRBJ2-5
TGTGCCACTGCTAGGCTGGAGGTAGATACGCAGTATTTT CATARLEVDTQYF TRBV10-3 many - TRBJ2-3
TGTGCCAGCAGTTTTCTATCCTTTTCTAGCACAGATACGCAGTATTTT CASSFLSFSSTDTQYF TRBV27 many - TRBJ2-3
TGTGCCAGCAGCATCCGACAGGGGCTATACGAGCAGTACTTC CASSIRQGLYEQYF TRBV21-1 many - TRBJ2-7
TGCAGCGTTGTACGGGCAGGAAACCCCGATGGCTACACCTTC CSVVRAGNPDGYTF TRBV29-1 many - TRBJ1-2
TGTGCCAGCAAAGGGGGTTGGACCCAGTACTTC CASKGGWTQYF TRBV6-5 - - TRBJ2-5
TGCGCCAGCAGCTTGGATCGTTTCCAAGAGACCCAGTACTTC CASSLDRFQETQYF TRBV5-1 many - TRBJ2-5
TGCAGTGCTAGAGTACCAGCGGGAGAGAATAGAGACACAGATACGCAGTATTTT CSARVPAGENRDTDTQYF TRBV20-1 - TRBD2 TRBJ2-3
TGCGCCAGCAGCCAGAGGGGACAGGGTCCGAACACTGAAGCTTTCTTT CASSQRGQGPNTEAFF TRBV4-3 many TRBD1 TRBJ1-1
TGCGCCACCTCGACGACGTCGAACACTGAAGCTTTCTTT CATSTTSNTEAFF TRBV5-1 many - TRBJ1-1
TGCGCCAGCAGCCAAGGACAGGGGGTGATCAATGAGCAGTTCTTC CASSQGQGVINEQFF TRBV4-3 - TRBD1 TRBJ2-1
TGTGCCAGCACTTCAGGCAGCACAGATACGCAGTATTTT CASTSGSTDTQYF TRBV12-3/TRBV12-4 many - TRBJ2-3
TGCGCCAGCAGCCCTTCGGCAGCGGGAGCATTTAATGAGCAGTTCTTC CASSPSAAGAFNEQFF TRBV4-3 few TRBD2 TRBJ2-1
TGTGCCAGCAGCCGGGACAGGGGGCTTACTTCACCCCTCCACTTT CASSRDRGLTSPLHF TRBV27 many TRBD1 TRBJ1-6